This T cell receptor (beta chain) was sequenced in a study of PD-L1 blockade in urothelial cancer (dated by TCRdb to 2016 to 2017). Background on the whole study: Therapy was started around 2014 for all patients, and atezolizumab 1,200 mg was administered intravenously every 3 weeks. About 90% of the roughly 29 patients were identified as males with urothelial cancer of bladder origin, and a prior smoking history was reported by 18 of 29 patients. Patients had an ECOG performance status of 0 or 1 and had received between 0 and 3 prior chemotherapy regimens. Blood samples were analyzed at 3 weeks after treatment start (second dose) and at 6 weeks after treatment start. Blood samples yielded a median of roughly 140,000 T cells and tens of thousands of unique TCRs, with median clonality around 0.084. The study was an exploratory multi-omic analysis of somatic, immune and clinical correlates of response to PD-L1 blockade with atezolizumab in urothelial cancer. Pretreatment tumor samples, along with matched peripheral blood serially collected before and after atezolizumab treatment, were subjected to TCR sequencing. Progression-free survival longer than 6 months counted as durable clinical benefit, and TCR features were additionally tested against both progression-free and overall survival. In the same patients who had TCR sequencing, pretreatment tumors also underwent whole exome sequencing and RNA sequencing. Durable clinical benefit was achieved by nine patients and was not achieved by 20 patients. Pretreatment blood TCR-seq was available for twenty-nine patients, at least one posttreatment blood collection was obtained for roughly 24 patients, and tumor TCR-seq was available for roughly 24 patients.

This specimen's time point label, interpreted: peripheral blood 6 weeks after treatment start. The cohort comprised roughly 30 patients with locally advanced or metastatic urothelial carcinoma treated at Memorial Sloan Kettering on a trial protocol. Peripheral blood mononuclear cells were collected pretreatment and during treatment, with between 1 and 8 total time points obtained per patient. The Qiagen DNeasy Blood extraction kit was used to purify genomic DNA from total PBMCs and tumor samples. PBMCs were collected pretreatment and during treatment, and were isolated and stored as previously described. From the germline V gene, CDR1 is SGHRS and CDR2 is YFSETQ. V is cut back by 8 bases and J by 7 bases, with 11 bases in the junction unmatched. Taken from cysteine to phenylalanine, the CDR3 has 14 residues. The kept DNA is CDR3 alone, 42 bases in frame from the first base. What the research found in general, with its limitations: Small sample size (n of about 30) and many exploratory analyses mean the results are intended to be hypothesis-generating. Among patients with durable benefit, tumor-associated TCR clones showed greater expansion in peripheral blood 3 weeks after treatment started (n = 22, p = 0.022). Improved progression-free and overall survival was associated with having pretreatment peripheral blood TCR clonality below the median.

To estimate absolute template abundance from read counts, synthetic TCR analog templates were spiked into each PCR. The immunoSEQ assay used bias-controlled V and J gene primers to amplify TCRbeta CDR3 regions from genomic DNA. Sequencing of rearranged TCRbeta segments was done at approximately 20X coverage. Processing in the source paper ran as follows. Sequencing errors were corrected by clustering, and CDR3s were annotated against IMGT so that V, D and J genes could be assigned. Only productive TCRbeta rearrangements were used in downstream analyses, excluding out-of-frame or stop-codon sequences. Clonality was calculated as one minus the Shannon entropy normalized by the log of the number of unique productive sequences. Fisher's exact test with Benjamini-Hochberg correction, using a cutoff of adjusted p below 0.01, was how clones that differed between time points or between blood and tumor were identified. In its TCRdb copy, this immuneACCESS table keeps in-frame sequences only and misses some clones. Where compared with another copy, unresolved V genes explain less than half of these, and the others have no known cause. That table is the source of V, J and clone size, and D and trimming were worked out from the DNA. For this sample the table gives 120,000 or so clones, of which more than 75% were detected only once. The top ten clones comprise about 2.4% of the sample.

About this clone itself: Its antigen remains unidentified. One base away there is no much larger clone; base qualities are not given.

The TCR was taken from a man aged 50-59 years with urothelial cancer. The specimen was PBMCs, collected around atezolizumab (anti-PD-L1) treatment. The chain uses TRBV5-1 and TRBJ1-4, with 7 bases in between that match TRBD1. The base sequence is TGCGCCAGTGCTCGACAGGGATGGTTTGAAAAACTGTTTTTT. Its coded protein is CASARQGWFEKLFF.